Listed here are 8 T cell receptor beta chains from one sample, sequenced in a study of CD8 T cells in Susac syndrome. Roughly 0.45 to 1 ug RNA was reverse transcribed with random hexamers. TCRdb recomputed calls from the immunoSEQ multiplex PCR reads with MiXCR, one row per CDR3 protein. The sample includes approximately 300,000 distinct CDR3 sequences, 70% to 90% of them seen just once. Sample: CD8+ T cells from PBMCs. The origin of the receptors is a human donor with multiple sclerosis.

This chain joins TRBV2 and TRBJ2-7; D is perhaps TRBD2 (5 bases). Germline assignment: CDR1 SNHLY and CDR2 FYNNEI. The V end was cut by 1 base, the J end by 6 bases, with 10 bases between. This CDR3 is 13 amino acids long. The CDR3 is CASSEDGRGEQYF. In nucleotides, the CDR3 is TGTGCCAGCAGTGAAGATGGACGGGGCGAGCAGTACTTC.

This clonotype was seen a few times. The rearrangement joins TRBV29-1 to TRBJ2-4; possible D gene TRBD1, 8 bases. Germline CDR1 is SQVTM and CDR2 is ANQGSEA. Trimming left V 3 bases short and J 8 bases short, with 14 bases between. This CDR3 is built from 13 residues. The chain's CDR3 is CSVEGTGGDIQYF. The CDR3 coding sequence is TGCAGCGTTGAGGGTACAGGGGGGGACATTCAGTACTTC.

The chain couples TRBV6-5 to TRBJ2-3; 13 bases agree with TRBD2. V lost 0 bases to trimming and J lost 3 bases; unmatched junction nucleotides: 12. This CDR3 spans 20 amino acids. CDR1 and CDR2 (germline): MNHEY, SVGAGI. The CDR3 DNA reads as TGTGCCAGCAGTTACTCGACCTCCGGACTAGCGGGAGAAACAACAGATACGCAGTATTTT. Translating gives CASSYSTSGLAGETTDTQYF.

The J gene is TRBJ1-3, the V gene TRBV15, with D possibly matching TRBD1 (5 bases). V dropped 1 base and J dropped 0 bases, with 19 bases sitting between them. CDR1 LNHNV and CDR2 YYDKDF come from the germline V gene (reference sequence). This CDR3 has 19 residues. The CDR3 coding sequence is TGTGCCACCAGCAGAGGGTTAACAGGTTCCTTTAGCTCTGGAAACACCATATATTTT. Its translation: CATSRGLTGSFSSGNTIYF. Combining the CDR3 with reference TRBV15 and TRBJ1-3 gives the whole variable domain DAMVIQNPRYQVTQFGKPVTLSCSQTLNHNVMYWYQQKSSQAPKLLFHYYDKDFNNEADTPDNFQSRRPNTSFCFLDIRSPGLGDTAMYLCATSRGLTGSFSSGNTIYFGEGSWLTVV.

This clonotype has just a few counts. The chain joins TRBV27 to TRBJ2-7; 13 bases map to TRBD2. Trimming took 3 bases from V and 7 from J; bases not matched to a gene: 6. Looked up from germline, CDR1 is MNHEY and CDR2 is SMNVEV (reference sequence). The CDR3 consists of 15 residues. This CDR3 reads CASSFGLAGVREQYF. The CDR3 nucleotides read TGTGCCAGCAGTTTCGGACTAGCGGGAGTCAGAGAGCAGTACTTC.

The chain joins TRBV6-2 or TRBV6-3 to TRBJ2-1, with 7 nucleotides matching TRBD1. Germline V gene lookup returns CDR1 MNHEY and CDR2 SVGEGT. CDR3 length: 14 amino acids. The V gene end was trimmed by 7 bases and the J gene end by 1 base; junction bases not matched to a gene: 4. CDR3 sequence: CASIPTGSYNEQFF. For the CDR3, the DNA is TGTGCCAGCATCCCGACAGGGTCCTACAATGAGCAGTTCTTC.

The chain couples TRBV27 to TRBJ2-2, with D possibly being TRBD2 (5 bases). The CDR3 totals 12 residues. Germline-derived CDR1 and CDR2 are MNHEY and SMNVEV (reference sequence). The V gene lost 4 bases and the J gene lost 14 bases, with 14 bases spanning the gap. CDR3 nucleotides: TGTGCCAGCAGTTCGGGCACCGGGGTTCTGTTTTTT. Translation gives CASSSGTGVLFF.

The CDR3, as DNA: TGTGCCAGCCGGCGAAAGAGAGTGTATAGCAATCAGCCCCAGCATTTT. Translating gives CASRRKRVYSNQPQHF. The chain carries TRBV28 and TRBJ1-5; D call uncertain. CDR3 size: 16 residues. Germline CDR1 and CDR2: MDHEN and SYDVKM. V was pared by 8 bases and J by 0 bases, with 17 bases between.